This T cell receptor (beta chain) was identified during a study of cytomegalovirus exposure and HLA in healthy donors. Study summary: Among around 170 million T cells, an earlier analysis found 117 million unique TCR beta sequences. Drawn from HLA-typed donors, 80 million to 100 million unique TCRs were held in an early data release. Overall study results and limits: The investigators catalogued 164 TCR beta chains as cytomegalovirus-associated.

Use of 60 Vbeta and 13 Jbeta primers characterized the PCR. How the authors handled the data: Per a later analysis, the number of unique TCR beta chains was some 80 million, of which 10 million to 11 million were shared. TCRdb's copy holds only in-frame clones and misses some; the assay was immunoSEQ multiplex PCR. Clone size and the V and J calls come from that table; the DNA yielded D and trimming. The table lists about 130,000 clones, around 67% of them singletons. Trimming pared 10 bases from V and 2 bases from J, leaving 15 bases between. In germline, CDR1 is MDHEN, CDR2 SYDVKM. This CDR3 region has 14 residues. As for this clone: Its antigen is not known.

Sequencing input: PBMCs. This chain uses TRBV28 with TRBJ1-5, with TRBD1 as a possible D gene (6 bases). This TCR derives from a man aged 55-75 years in good health and CMV-seropositive. The CDR3 DNA reads as TGTGCCACCCGAGGGGGGGACCGCAATCAGCCCCAGCATTTT. Translation: CATRGGDRNQPQHF.